The next 18 T cell receptor delta chains were all read from a single sample in a study of γδ T cells in repeated Plasmodium falciparum infection. Vgamma9/Vdelta2+ and Vdelta2-negative gammadelta T cells were flow-sorted from PBMC for bulk sequencing. TCRdb reanalysed the multiplex PCR reads via CATT. This table holds some 100,000 delta-chain clones, almost 1.5% found once. Sequencing was carried out using gamma-delta T cells from blood. The receptors were gathered from a pool of human donors (malaria-infected and uninfected, not separated).

The sample holds a few counts of this clone. A far larger clone is one base from this, pointing to a likely read error. The same CDR3 can be traced to other DNA sequences in this sample. The J gene is TRDJ1, the V gene TRDV2; 10 bases are a match to TRDD3. V shed 3 bases, J shed 5 bases, and the junction held 26 bases outside the gene matches. There are 21 residues in the CDR3. CDR1 and CDR2 (germline): GEAIGNYY, EKD. The CDR3 nucleotides are TGTGCCTGTGACGCGTACTGGGGGATGACTTCGGGTGCGGGTGGCACTGATAAACTCATCTTT. Residues: CACDAYWGMTSGAGGTDKLIF.

This clone was seen a handful of times. TCRdb attributes to this sequence the protein of a much larger clone, which differs from the DNA translation at residue 11; a read error is likely, and the protein displayed is translated from the DNA. The chain uses TRDV2 and TRDJ3; 11 bases agree with TRDD3. No J gene was available from TCRdb, and it was assigned here by a germline match of the DNA. The CDR3 extends over 22 amino acids. V gave up 0 bases and J gave up 0 bases; unmatched junction bases: 12. Germline loops: CDR1 GEAIGNYY, CDR2 EKD. The CDR3, as DNA: TGTGCCTGTGACACCGCGATGGGGGATACGCGATTAAGCTCCTGGGACACCCGACAGATGTTTTTC. It yields the protein CACDTAMGDTRLSSWDTRQMFF.

Note on this clone: Translating this DNA gives a protein that differs at residue 8 from the TCRdb one, which belongs to a much larger clone; a read error is likely, and the protein shown is this translation. The chain joins TRDV1 to TRDJ1; D is uncertain. Trimming cost V 0 bases and J 8 bases, with 10 bases left between them. CDR3 length: 13 amino acids. Germline CDR1 reads TSWWSYY; CDR2 reads QGS. The CDR3 protein is CALGELLPQKLIF. The CDR3 coding sequence is TGTGCTCTTGGGGAACTCTTGCCTCAAAAACTCATCTTT.

This clone was recorded at least ten times. TCRdb lists the protein of a much larger clone for this DNA, which differs at residue 15, so this is likely a read error; the protein given here is translated from the DNA itself. The V call is TRDV2, the J call TRDJ3; 10 bases are shared with TRDD3. CDR3 length: 17 amino acids. Germline CDR1 reads GEAIGNYY; CDR2 reads EKD. Here the CDR3 DNA reads TGTGCCTGTGACTCTACTGGGGGATCCTGGGACACCCGACAGACGTTTTTC. This gives the protein CACDSTGGSWDTRQTFF.

There are a few counts of this clone. A far more abundant clone sits one base away, making this likely a read error. Other DNA sequences from this sample encode an identical CDR3 as well. The chain combines TRDV1 with TRDJ1, with 7 bases lining up with TRDD3. No J segment appears in TCRdb, so it was assigned here by matching the sequence to germline. Per the germline V gene, CDR1 is TSWWSYY and CDR2 is QGS. The CDR3 runs 22 residues. V dropped 1 base and J dropped 1; count of bases not matched to a gene: 24. The CDR3 loop reads CALGERANRSNWGRCFTDKLIF. In DNA form, the CDR3 reads TGTGCTCTTGGGGAACGCGCCAATAGGTCCAACTGGGGCCGATGCTTCACCGATAAACTCATCTTT.

In the case of this clone: A read error likely explains this, since a far larger clone differs by one base. Other nucleotide sequences from this sample produce the same CDR3. CDR3 DNA sequence: TGTGCCTGTGACAAGGGACGGTACACCGATAAACTCATCTTC. This gives the protein CACDKGRYTDKLIF. J gene calling gave no result, while the V gene is TRDV2; the table's D call, TRDD3, was not checked against the DNA. This CDR3 comprises 14 residues. Looked up from germline, CDR1 is GEAIGNYY and CDR2 is EKD.

The table lists this clone with a few counts. TCRdb assigns this DNA the protein of a much larger clone, which departs from its translation at residue 16; this likely reflects a read error, and the protein shown comes from translating the DNA. The CDR3 nucleotides read TGTGCTCTTGGGGAACGTGGCCGTCGGGGGATAGGCTACACCGATAGACTCATCTTT. This translates into CALGERGRRGIGYTDRLIF. The chain employs TRDV1 and TRDJ1; 8 positions agree with TRDD3. The J gene, absent from TCRdb, was called here by matching the DNA to germline. In germline, CDR1 is TSWWSYY, CDR2 QGS. The CDR3 runs to 19 residues.

This clone came up a few times. For this DNA, TCRdb reports the protein of a much larger clone, which diverges at residue 8, most likely from a read error; the protein presented here is translated directly from the DNA. The same CDR3 can be traced to other DNA sequences in this sample. The CDR3 spells CALGELALPNTGGTYTDKLIF. In nucleotides, the CDR3 is TGTGCTCTTGGGGAATTGGCCTTACCGAATACTGGGGGCACTTACACCGATAAACTCATCTTT. The chain recombines TRDV1 with TRDJ1; 8 positions match TRDD3. CDR3 length: 21 amino acids. The V segment lost 2 bases and the J segment 0 bases; nucleotides outside the gene matches: 20. Germline V gene data show CDR1 as TSWWSYY and CDR2 as QGS.

For this clone: TCRdb's protein, taken from a much larger clone, differs from this DNA's translation at residue 15, likely owing to a read error; the protein displayed comes from the DNA. The DNA for the CDR3 is TGTGCCTGTGACAGCGGGGCCAACTCCTGGGACACCCGACAGGTGTTTTTC. It yields the protein CACDSGANSWDTRQVFF. V gene TRDV2 was called; the J gene was not. The CDR3 totals 17 residues. Germline CDR1 and CDR2: GEAIGNYY and EKD.

In this sample, this clone turned up a few times. A far larger clone is only one base removed, so a read error is likely. The same CDR3 is also encoded by other DNA sequences in this sample. The CDR3 nucleotides are TGTGCCTGTGACACCTTTTCCTTGACAGCACAGCTCTTCTTT. Residues: CACDTFSLTAQLFF. The V gene call is TRDV2, and the J gene call is absent. The germline V gene encodes CDR1 GEAIGNYY and CDR2 EKD. The CDR3 runs 14 residues.

This clone was observed a few times. A far larger clone is one base from this, pointing to a likely read error. Distinct nucleotide sequences in the sample also encode this CDR3. J is TRDJ1 and V is TRAV38-2/DV8, with a weak D call TRDD3 (6 bases). TCRdb lists no J gene, so it was determined here by aligning the DNA to germline. The CDR3 sequence is 19 residues long. CDR1 and CDR2 from the germline V gene are TSESDYY and QEAYKQQN. CDR3 sequence: CAYSVFAPGRGTSTDKLIF. CDR3 in DNA: TGTGCCTATAGCGTCTTCGCCCCTGGCAGGGGGACCAGCACCGATAAACTCATCTTT.

In its sample, this clone was seen a few times. The protein given by TCRdb reflects a much larger clone and differs at residue 9 from this DNA's translation, likely from a read error; the protein shown is the DNA's translation. This chain uses TRDV1 with TRDJ1; 8 bases line up with TRDD3. No J gene was available from TCRdb, and it was assigned here by a germline match of the DNA. This CDR3 region has 17 residues. In germline, CDR1 is TSWWSYY, CDR2 QGS. Germline trimming cut 3 bases from V and 0 bases from J; bases unmatched to any gene: 9. Here the CDR3 reads CALGDHWGALYTDKLIF. The DNA of the CDR3 is TGTGCTCTTGGGGACCACTGGGGGGCCTTGTACACCGATAAACTCATCTTT.

This clone was seen a few times. The amino acid sequence in TCRdb belongs to a much larger clone and departs from this DNA's translation at residue 10, likely a sequencing read error; the sequence shown is translated from the DNA. This sequence joins TRDV3 and TRDJ1, with a weak D call TRDD3 (5 bases). The length of the CDR3 is 16 residues. CDR1 is TVYSNPD and CDR2 is GDNSRS in the germline V gene (reference sequence). The V end lost 4 bases, the J end lost 0 bases, and 21 bases lay between the germline ends. For the CDR3, the DNA is TGTGCCTCCTCCGGGGGGTTACCGTCGCACACCGATAAACTCATCTTT. Translated: CASSGGLPSHTDKLIF.

This clone turned up a few times. TCRdb shows a much larger clone's protein in place of this DNA's translation, and the two differ at residue 7, likely through a read error; the protein shown is translated from the DNA. The rearrangement links TRDV2 to TRDJ2; weak D call: TRDD3 (5 bases). Because TCRdb records no J gene, it was assigned here through a match of the DNA to germline. This CDR3 region has 12 residues. V was clipped by 0 bases and J by 8 bases, with 6 bases between them. From germline, CDR1 is GEAIGNYY and CDR2 EKD. CDR3 loop: CACDTGMAQLFF. In DNA, the CDR3 is TGTGCCTGTGACACCGGGATGGCACAACTCTTCTTT.

There are a few counts of this clone. The TCRdb protein, from a much larger clone, departs from this DNA's translation at residue 14, likely by read error; the protein shown derives from the DNA. The rearrangement joins TRDV1 to TRDJ1; D possibly matches TRDD2 or TRDD3 (5 bases each). TCRdb gives no J gene; it was assigned here by matching the DNA to germline. Germline loops: CDR1 TSWWSYY, CDR2 QGS. The CDR3 has 24 residues. Trimming removed 0 bases at V and 4 bases at J, with 39 bases between. The CDR3 sequence is CALGELDKGKKSLPLLTQSDKLIF. The CDR3 region has the DNA TGTGCTCTTGGGGAACTAGATAAGGGGAAGAAGAGCCTACCCCTTCTCACACAGAGCGATAAACTCATCTTT.

On this clone itself: A far larger clone is only one base removed, so a read error is likely. At the DNA level, this CDR3 is encoded by other sequences in the same sample as well. No J gene was assigned, while the V gene was called as TRDV1; the table calls TRDD3, which could not be checked here. CDR1 and CDR2 from the germline V gene are TSWWSYY and QGS. This CDR3 is 19 amino acids long. CDR3 DNA: TGTGCTCTTGGGGAAATTTTCGACGGGGGATACGCTGGGTTCGATAAGCTCATCTTT. Translation gives CALGEIFDGGYAGFDKLIF.

This clone was seen at least ten times. The protein TCRdb lists belongs to a much larger clone and differs from this DNA's translation at residue 13, which points to a read error; the protein shown is made from the DNA. The chain joins TRDV3 to TRDJ1; D is uncertain. The CDR3 sequence is 17 residues long. Germline CDR1 TVYSNPD, CDR2 GDNSRS (reference sequence). The CDR3 here is CAFSWSLRVWYTNKLIF. The CDR3, as DNA: TGTGCCTTTAGTTGGAGTCTTCGGGTCTGGTACACCAATAAACTCATCTTT.

As for this clone: TCRdb's entry gives the protein of a much larger clone, which mismatches this DNA's translation at residue 12, likely from a read error; the protein reported here is translated from the DNA. The gene calls are TRDV2 and TRDJ3; the D gene is possibly TRDD3 (5 bases). The J gene comes from matching the DNA to germline here; TCRdb lacks it. This CDR3 is built from 16 residues. Germline-derived CDR1 and CDR2 are GEAIGNYY and EKD. The CDR3 here is CACDTFASWDTQQMFF. CDR3 DNA sequence: TGTGCCTGTGACACCTTCGCCTCCTGGGACACCCAACAGATGTTTTTC.